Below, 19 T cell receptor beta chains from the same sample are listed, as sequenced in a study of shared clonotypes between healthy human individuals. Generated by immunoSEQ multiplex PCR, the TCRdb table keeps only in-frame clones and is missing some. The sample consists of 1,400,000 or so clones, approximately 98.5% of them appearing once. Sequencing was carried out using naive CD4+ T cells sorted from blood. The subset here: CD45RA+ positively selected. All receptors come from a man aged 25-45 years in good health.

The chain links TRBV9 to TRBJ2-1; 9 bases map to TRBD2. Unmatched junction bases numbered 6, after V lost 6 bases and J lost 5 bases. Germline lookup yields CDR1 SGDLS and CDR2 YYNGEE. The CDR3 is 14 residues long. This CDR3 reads CASNKAGGHNEQFF. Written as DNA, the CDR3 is TGTGCCAGCAACAAAGCGGGAGGCCACAATGAGCAGTTCTTC.

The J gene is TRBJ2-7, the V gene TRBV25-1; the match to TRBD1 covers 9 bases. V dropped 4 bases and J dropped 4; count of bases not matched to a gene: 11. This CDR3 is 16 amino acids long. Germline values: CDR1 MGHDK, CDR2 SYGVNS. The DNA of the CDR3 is TGTGCCAGCAGTGGACTAGGACAGGGGAGATCTTACGAGCAGTACTTC. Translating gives CASSGLGQGRSYEQYF.

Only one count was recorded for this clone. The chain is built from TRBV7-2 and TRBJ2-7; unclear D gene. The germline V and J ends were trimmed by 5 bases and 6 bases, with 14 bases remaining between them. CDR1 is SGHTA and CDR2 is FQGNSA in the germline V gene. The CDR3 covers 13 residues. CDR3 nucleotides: TGTGCCAGCAGCCCTTTGTCCATTCGCGAGCAGTACTTC. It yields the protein CASSPLSIREQYF.

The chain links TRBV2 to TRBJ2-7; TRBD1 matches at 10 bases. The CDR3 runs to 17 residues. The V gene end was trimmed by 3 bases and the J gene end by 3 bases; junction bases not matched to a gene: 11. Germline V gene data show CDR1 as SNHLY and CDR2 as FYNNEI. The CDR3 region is CASSDWGTGATVYEQYF. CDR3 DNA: TGTGCCAGCAGTGATTGGGGGACAGGGGCCACCGTCTACGAGCAGTACTTC.

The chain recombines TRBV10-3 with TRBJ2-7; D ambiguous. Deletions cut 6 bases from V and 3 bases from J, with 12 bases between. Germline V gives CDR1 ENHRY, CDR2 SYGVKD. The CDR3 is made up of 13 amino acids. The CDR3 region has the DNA TGTGCCATCAGAGGAGACGGGCACTACGAGCAGTACTTC. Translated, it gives CAIRGDGHYEQYF.

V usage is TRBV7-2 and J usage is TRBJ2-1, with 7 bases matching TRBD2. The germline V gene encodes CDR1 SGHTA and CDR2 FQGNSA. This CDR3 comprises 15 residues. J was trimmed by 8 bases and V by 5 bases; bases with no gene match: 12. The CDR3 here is CASSPPGREIYEQFF. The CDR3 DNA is TGTGCCAGCAGCCCACCGGGGCGGGAGATCTATGAGCAGTTCTTC.

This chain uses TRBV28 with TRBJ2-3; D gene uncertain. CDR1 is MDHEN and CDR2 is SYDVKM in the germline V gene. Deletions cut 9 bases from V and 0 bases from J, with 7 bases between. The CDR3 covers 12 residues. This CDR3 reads CASSISTDTQYF. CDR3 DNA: TGTGCCAGTAGCATAAGCACAGATACGCAGTATTTT.

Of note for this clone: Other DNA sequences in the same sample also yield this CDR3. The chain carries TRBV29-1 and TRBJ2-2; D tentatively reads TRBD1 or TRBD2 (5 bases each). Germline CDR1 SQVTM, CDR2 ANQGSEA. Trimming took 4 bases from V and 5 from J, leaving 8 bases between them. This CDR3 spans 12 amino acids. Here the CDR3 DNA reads TGCAGCGTTGCGAGGGGAACCGGGGAGCTGTTTTTT. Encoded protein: CSVARGTGELFF.

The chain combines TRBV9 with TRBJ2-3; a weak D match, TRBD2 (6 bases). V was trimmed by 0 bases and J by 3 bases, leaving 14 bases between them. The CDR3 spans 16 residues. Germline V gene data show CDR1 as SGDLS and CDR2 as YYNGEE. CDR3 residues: CASSVDWDWWTDTQYF. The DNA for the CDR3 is TGTGCCAGCAGCGTAGACTGGGACTGGTGGACAGATACGCAGTATTTT.

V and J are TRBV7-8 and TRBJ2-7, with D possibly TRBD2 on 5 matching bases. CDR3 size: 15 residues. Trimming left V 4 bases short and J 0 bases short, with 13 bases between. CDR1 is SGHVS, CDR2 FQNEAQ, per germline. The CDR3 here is CASSSRDFSSYEQYF. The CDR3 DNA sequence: TGTGCCAGCAGCTCCCGGGATTTCAGCTCCTACGAGCAGTACTTC.

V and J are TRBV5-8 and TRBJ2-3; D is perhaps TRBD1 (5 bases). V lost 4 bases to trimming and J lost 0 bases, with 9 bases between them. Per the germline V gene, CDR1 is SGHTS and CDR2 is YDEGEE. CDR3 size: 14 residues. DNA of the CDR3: TGTGCCAGCAGCAGGGGTCTTAGCACAGATACGCAGTATTTT. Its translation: CASSRGLSTDTQYF.

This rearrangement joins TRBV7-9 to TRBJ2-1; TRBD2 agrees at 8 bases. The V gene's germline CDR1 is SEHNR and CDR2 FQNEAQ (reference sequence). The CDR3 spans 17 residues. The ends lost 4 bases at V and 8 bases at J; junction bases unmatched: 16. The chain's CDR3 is CASSSLGVSGSPHEQFF. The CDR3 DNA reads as TGTGCCAGCAGCTCCCTCGGGGTGAGCGGGAGTCCCCATGAGCAGTTCTTC.

CDR3 sequence: CASSQDRGGPTTPNTEAFF. CDR3 DNA sequence: TGCGCCAGCAGCCAAGATAGGGGGGGGCCAACAACCCCGAACACTGAAGCTTTCTTT. The chain has TRBV4-1 and TRBJ1-1; maybe TRBD1 (6 bases). V lost 0 bases to trimming and J lost 1 base, with 21 bases between them. Germline values: CDR1 MGHRA, CDR2 YSYEKL. CDR3 size: 19 residues.

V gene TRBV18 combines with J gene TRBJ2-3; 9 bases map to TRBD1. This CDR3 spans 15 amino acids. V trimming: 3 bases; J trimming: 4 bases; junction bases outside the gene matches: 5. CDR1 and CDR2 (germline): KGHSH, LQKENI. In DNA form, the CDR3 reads TGTGCCAGCTCACCGGACAGGGGTTTGGCAGATACGCAGTATTTT. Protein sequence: CASSPDRGLADTQYF.

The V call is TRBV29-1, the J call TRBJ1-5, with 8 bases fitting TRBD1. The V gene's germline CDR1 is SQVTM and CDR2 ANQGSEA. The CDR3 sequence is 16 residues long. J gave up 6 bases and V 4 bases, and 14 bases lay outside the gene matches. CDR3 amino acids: CSVGGLPGQGIQPQHF. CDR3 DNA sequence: TGCAGCGTTGGAGGGTTGCCTGGACAGGGAATTCAGCCCCAGCATTTT. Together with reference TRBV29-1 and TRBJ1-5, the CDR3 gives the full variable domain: SAVISQKPSRDICQRGTSLTIQCQVDSQVTMMFWYRQQPGQSLTLIATANQGSEATYESGFVIDKFPISRPNLTFSTLTVSNMSPEDSSIYLCSVGGLPGQGIQPQHFGDGTRLSIL.

The CDR3, as DNA: TGCGCCAGCAGCCCGTCGACTAGCGGGATTGGGGGAGAGACCCAGTACTTC. Protein product: CASSPSTSGIGGETQYF. The chain uses TRBV5-1 and TRBJ2-5, with 11 bases that match TRBD2. This CDR3 is built from 17 residues. The V and J ends lost 4 bases and 4 bases, in that order; junction bases with no gene match: 12. Germline CDR1 reads SGHRS; CDR2 reads YFSETQ. Full variable domain (remainder filled in from reference TRBV5-1 and TRBJ2-5): KAGVTQTPRYLIKTRGQQVTLSCSPISGHRSVSWYQQTPGQGLQFLFEYFSETQRNKGNFPGRFSGRQFSNSRSEMNVSTLELGDSALYLCASSPSTSGIGGETQYFGPGTRLLVL.

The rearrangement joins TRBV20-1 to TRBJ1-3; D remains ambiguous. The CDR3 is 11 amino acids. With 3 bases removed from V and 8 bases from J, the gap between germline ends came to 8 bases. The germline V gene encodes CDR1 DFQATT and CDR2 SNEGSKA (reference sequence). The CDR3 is CSASQEDTIYF. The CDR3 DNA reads TGCAGTGCTAGCCAAGAGGACACCATATATTTT.

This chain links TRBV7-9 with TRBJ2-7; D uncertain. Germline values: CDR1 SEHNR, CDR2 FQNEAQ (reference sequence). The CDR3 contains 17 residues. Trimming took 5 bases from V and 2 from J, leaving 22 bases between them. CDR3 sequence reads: CASSGNIPTQTAYEQYF. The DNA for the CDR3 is TGTGCCAGCAGCGGGAATATACCGACTCAGACCGCCTACGAGCAGTACTTC.

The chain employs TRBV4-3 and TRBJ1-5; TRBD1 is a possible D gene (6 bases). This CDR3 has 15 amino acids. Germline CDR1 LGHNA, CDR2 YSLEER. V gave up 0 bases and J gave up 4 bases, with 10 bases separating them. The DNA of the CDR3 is TGCGCCAGCAGCCAAGATTTAACAGGGAATCAGCCCCAGCATTTT. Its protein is CASSQDLTGNQPQHF.